This is a list of T cell receptor beta chains from one sample in a study of CD8 T cells in ankylosing spondylitis. Each CDR3 protein gets one entry after TCRdb re-called the 5' RACE reads with MiXCR. Here the sample spans about 440,000 distinct CDR3 sequences, about a sixth being singletons. The specimen sequenced was blood, either unsorted or a sorted T cell fraction (not recorded which). The receptors were gathered from a male donor with ankylosing spondylitis. The CDR3 runs from the conserved cysteine through the conserved F or W. The order of the fields is clone size, CDR3 length, V gene, D gene, J gene, CDR3 DNA, CDR3 protein. A D gene is named only where the DNA matches it firmly. The size field is filled for only some rows; it gives once, few, many or a size class.

abundance: many
len: 13
v_gene: TRBV12-3/TRBV12-4
d_gene: -
j_gene: TRBJ2-2
CDR3nt: TGTGCCACCCTCCGGGAGCTCACCGGGGAGCTGTTTTTT
CDR3aa: CATLRELTGELFF

abundance: -
len: 15
v_gene: TRBV6-1
d_gene: TRBD1
j_gene: TRBJ1-3
CDR3nt: TGTGCCAGCAGTGGGGGACAGGGGGCTGGAAACACCATATATTTT
CDR3aa: CASSGGQGAGNTIYF

abundance: few
len: 14
v_gene: TRBV9
d_gene: -
j_gene: TRBJ1-1
CDR3nt: TGTGCCAGCAGCGGCGTCGGGTGGGACACTGAAGCTTTCTTT
CDR3aa: CASSGVGWDTEAFF

abundance: -
len: 16
v_gene: TRBV5-1
d_gene: TRBD1
j_gene: TRBJ2-7
CDR3nt: TGCGCCAGCAGCTTCGGTGACAGGGGGCTGTCCTACGACCAGTACTTC
CDR3aa: CASSFGDRGLSYDQYF

abundance: many
len: 14
v_gene: TRBV12-3/TRBV12-4
d_gene: -
j_gene: TRBJ1-5
CDR3nt: TGTGCCAGCAGGGAACAGGGAAACAATCAGCCCCAGCATTTT
CDR3aa: CASREQGNNQPQHF

abundance: -
len: 15
v_gene: TRBV5-1
d_gene: -
j_gene: TRBJ2-1
CDR3nt: TGCGCCAGCAGCTTGGCAGGTCCCGTCTACAATGAGCAGTTCTTC
CDR3aa: CASSLAGPVYNEQFF

abundance: few
len: 14
v_gene: TRBV7-2
d_gene: TRBD1
j_gene: TRBJ2-1
CDR3nt: TGTGCCAGCAGGCGGGACAGGGGGCTAAATGAGCAGTTCTTC
CDR3aa: CASRRDRGLNEQFF

abundance: few
len: 15
v_gene: TRBV7-2
d_gene: TRBD1
j_gene: TRBJ1-5
CDR3nt: TGTGCCAGCAGCCCGACAGGGGTTATGAATCAGCCCCAGCATTTT
CDR3aa: CASSPTGVMNQPQHF

abundance: many
len: 16
v_gene: TRBV4-1
d_gene: TRBD2
j_gene: TRBJ2-3
CDR3nt: TGCGCCAGCAGCCCAGGTGCTAGCGGGTTTGCAGATACGCAGTATTTT
CDR3aa: CASSPGASGFADTQYF

abundance: many
len: 15
v_gene: TRBV13
d_gene: -
j_gene: TRBJ1-6
CDR3nt: TGTGCCAGCACCCTACGACACGGAACCAATTCACCCCTCCACTTT
CDR3aa: CASTLRHGTNSPLHF

abundance: many
len: 16
v_gene: TRBV12-3/TRBV12-4
d_gene: TRBD2
j_gene: TRBJ2-1
CDR3nt: TGTGCCAGCAGTCCCAATCTAGCGGGGGGCAACAATGAGCAGTTCTTC
CDR3aa: CASSPNLAGGNNEQFF

abundance: -
len: 16
v_gene: TRBV5-1
d_gene: -
j_gene: TRBJ2-1
CDR3nt: TGCGCCAGCAGCTCGGGACTGGGGAACTCCTACAATGAGCAGTTCTTC
CDR3aa: CASSSGLGNSYNEQFF

abundance: -
len: 15
v_gene: TRBV7-2
d_gene: TRBD2
j_gene: TRBJ2-7
CDR3nt: TGTGCCAGCAGAAAGAAAAGCGGGAGCTCCTACGAGCAGTACTTC
CDR3aa: CASRKKSGSSYEQYF

abundance: -
len: 16
v_gene: TRBV20-1
d_gene: TRBD2
j_gene: TRBJ2-7
CDR3nt: TGCAGTGCTTCCCACCGGGGAGCGGGGGGGCTCGACGAGCAGTACTTC
CDR3aa: CSASHRGAGGLDEQYF

abundance: few
len: 15
v_gene: TRBV5-1
d_gene: -
j_gene: TRBJ1-1
CDR3nt: TGCGCCAGCAGCTTCCACGGACAGTTGAACACTGAAGCTTTCTTT
CDR3aa: CASSFHGQLNTEAFF